The clone carrying this T cell receptor beta chain was seen only a few times. This sample was included in a study of regulatory T cells in long-lasting Graves disease. Time point here: newly diagnosed GD, antithyroid drugs for less than 3 months. There was RNA extracted from PBMCs, and the TCR library was made from it. CDR3-region Arm-PCR and iRepertoire HTBI primers produced the TCR beta libraries. TCRdb used MiXCR to reprocess the multiplex PCR reads, holding one entry per CDR3 protein. This sample carries more than 350,000 distinct CDR3 sequences, around 14% of them seen once, and the ten largest clones take approximately 15%. The CDR3 is made up of 11 amino acids. The germline gives CDR1 SQVTM, CDR2 ANQGSEA. Trimming left V 6 bases short and J 10 bases short, with 15 bases between. The data also belong to a second study, concerning T cells in Graves' hyperthyroidism and ophthalmopathy.

The receptor comes from a woman in her 30s with Graves disease. The specimen was peripheral blood mononuclear cells (PBMCs), collected at new diagnosis, from a patient treated with antithyroid drugs. This chain joins TRBV29-1 and TRBJ1-2; D remains unclear. The DNA of the CDR3 is TGCAGCGTCTTCGACCGGACTTTCTACACCTTC. Encoded protein: CSVFDRTFYTF.